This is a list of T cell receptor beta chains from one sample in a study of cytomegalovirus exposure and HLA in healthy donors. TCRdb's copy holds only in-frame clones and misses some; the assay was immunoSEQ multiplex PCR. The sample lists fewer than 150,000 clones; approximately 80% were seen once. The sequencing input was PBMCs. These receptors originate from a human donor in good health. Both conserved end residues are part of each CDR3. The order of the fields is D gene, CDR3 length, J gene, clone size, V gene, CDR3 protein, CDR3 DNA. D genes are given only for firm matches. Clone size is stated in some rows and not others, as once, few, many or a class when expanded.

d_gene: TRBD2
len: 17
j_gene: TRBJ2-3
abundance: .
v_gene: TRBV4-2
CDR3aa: CASSPGGLAGITDTQYF
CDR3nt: TGTGCCAGCAGCCCCGGCGGCCTAGCGGGAATCACAGATACGCAGTATTTT

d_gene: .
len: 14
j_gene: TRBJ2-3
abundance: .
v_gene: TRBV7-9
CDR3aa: CSSSRFGPTDTQYF
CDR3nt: TGTTCCAGCAGCCGGTTTGGTCCGACAGATACGCAGTATTTT

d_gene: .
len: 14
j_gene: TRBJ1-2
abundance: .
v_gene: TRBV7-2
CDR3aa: CASSLGPGSYGYTF
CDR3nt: TGTGCCAGCAGCTTAGGCCCAGGCTCCTATGGCTACACCTTC

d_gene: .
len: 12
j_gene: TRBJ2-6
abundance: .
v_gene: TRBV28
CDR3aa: CATNTGANVLTF
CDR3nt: TGTGCCACCAACACTGGGGCCAACGTCCTGACTTTC

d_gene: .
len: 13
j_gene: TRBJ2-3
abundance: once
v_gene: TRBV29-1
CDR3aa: CSVEELHTDTQYF
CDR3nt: TGCAGCGTTGAAGAACTCCACACAGATACGCAGTATTTT

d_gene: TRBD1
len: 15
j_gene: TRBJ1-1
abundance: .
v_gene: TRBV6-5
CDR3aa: CASSYSPRTGGVAFF
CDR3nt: TGTGCCAGCAGTTACTCCCCGCGGACAGGGGGCGTAGCTTTCTTT

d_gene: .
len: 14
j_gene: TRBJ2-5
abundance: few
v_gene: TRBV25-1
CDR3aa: CASSDPQGRETQYF
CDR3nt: TGTGCCAGCAGTGACCCACAGGGCCGGGAGACCCAGTACTTC

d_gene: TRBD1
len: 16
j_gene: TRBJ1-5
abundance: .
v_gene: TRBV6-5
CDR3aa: CASSLSTGAGNQPQHF
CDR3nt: TGTGCCAGCAGTTTATCAACAGGGGCTGGCAATCAGCCCCAGCATTTT

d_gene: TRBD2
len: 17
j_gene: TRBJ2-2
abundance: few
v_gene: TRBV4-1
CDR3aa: CASSPVPSGKNTGELFF
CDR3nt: TGCGCCAGCAGCCCGGTACCTAGCGGGAAGAACACCGGGGAGCTGTTTTTT

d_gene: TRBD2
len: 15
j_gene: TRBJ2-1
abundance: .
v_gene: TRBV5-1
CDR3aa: CASSPGGTLQAEQFF
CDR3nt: TGCGCCAGCAGCCCGGGGGGGACACTACAGGCTGAGCAGTTCTTC

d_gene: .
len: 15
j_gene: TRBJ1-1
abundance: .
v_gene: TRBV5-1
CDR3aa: CASSESTGSGTEAFF
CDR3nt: TGCGCCAGCAGCGAGTCTACAGGGTCTGGAACTGAAGCTTTCTTT

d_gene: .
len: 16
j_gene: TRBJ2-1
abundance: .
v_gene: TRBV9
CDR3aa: CASSPGGGLIYNEQFF
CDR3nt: TGTGCCAGCAGCCCCGGGGGAGGCCTAATCTACAATGAGCAGTTCTTC

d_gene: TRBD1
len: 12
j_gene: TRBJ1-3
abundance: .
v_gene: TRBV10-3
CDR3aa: CAMGTAGNTIYF
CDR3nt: TGTGCCATGGGGACAGCTGGAAACACCATATATTTT

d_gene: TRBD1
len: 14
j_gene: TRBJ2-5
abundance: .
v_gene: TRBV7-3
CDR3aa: CASSPGDSLETQYF
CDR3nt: TGTGCCAGCAGCCCCGGGGACAGTTTAGAGACCCAGTACTTC

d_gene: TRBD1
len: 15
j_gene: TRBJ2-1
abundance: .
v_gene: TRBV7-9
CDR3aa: CASSPSGQGYNEQFF
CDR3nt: TGTGCCAGCAGCCCGTCGGGACAGGGTTACAATGAGCAGTTCTTC

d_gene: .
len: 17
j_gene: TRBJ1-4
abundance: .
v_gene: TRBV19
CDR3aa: CASSIDLTATTNEKLFF
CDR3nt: TGTGCCAGTAGTATAGATCTGACTGCAACAACTAATGAAAAACTGTTTTTT

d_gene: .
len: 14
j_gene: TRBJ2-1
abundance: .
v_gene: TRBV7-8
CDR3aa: CASNLRSSYNEQFF
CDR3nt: TGCGCCAGCAACCTTAGGAGCTCCTACAATGAGCAGTTCTTC

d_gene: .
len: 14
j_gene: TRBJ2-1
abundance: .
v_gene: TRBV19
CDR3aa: CASSAGQSYNEQFF
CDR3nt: TGTGCCAGTAGTGCGGGACAGTCCTACAATGAGCAGTTCTTC

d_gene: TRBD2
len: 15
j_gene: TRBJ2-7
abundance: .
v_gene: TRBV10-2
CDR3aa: CASSPLAAQPWEQYF
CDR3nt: TGCGCCAGCAGTCCTCTAGCGGCCCAACCGTGGGAGCAGTACTTC

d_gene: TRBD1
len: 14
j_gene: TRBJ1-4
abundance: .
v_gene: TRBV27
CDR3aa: CASRPQGASEKLFF
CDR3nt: TGTGCCAGCAGACCACAGGGGGCATCGGAAAAACTGTTTTTT

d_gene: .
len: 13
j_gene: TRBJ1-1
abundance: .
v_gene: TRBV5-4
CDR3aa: CASSLAPDTEAFF
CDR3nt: TGTGCCAGCAGCTTGGCCCCGGACACTGAAGCTTTCTTT

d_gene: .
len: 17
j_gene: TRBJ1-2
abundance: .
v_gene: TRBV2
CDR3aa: CASSGEVGKDFIYGYTF
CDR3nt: TGTGCCAGCAGTGGTGAGGTTGGGAAGGACTTCATTTATGGCTACACCTTC

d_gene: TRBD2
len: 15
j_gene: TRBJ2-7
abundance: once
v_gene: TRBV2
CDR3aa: CASSEIGLGPYEQYF
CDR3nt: TGTGCCAGCAGTGAAATCGGACTAGGTCCCTACGAGCAGTACTTC

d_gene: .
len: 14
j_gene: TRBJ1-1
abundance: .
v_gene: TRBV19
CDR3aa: CASSIPQGGGEAFF
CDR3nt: TGTGCCAGTAGTATCCCACAAGGGGGGGGTGAAGCTTTCTTT

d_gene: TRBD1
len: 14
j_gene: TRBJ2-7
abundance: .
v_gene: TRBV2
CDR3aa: CASRDPGGLYEQYF
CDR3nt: TGTGCCAGCAGGGACCCAGGGGGCTTATACGAGCAGTACTTC

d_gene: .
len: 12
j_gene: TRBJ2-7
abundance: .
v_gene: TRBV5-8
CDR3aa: CASRRGVYEQYF
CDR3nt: TGTGCCAGCAGGAGAGGAGTCTACGAGCAGTACTTC

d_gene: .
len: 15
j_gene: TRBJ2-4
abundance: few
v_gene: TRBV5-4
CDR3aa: CASSSRDIAKNIQYF
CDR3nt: TGTGCCAGCAGCTCCCGAGATATAGCCAAAAACATTCAGTACTTC

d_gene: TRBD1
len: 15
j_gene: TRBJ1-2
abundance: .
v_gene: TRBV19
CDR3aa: CASSSNRQGKYGYTF
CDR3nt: TGTGCCAGTAGCTCAAACCGACAGGGGAAGTATGGCTACACCTTC

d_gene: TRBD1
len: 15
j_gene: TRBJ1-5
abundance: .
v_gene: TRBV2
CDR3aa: CASTTRAGGNQPQHF
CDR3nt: TGTGCCAGCACCACGAGGGCAGGGGGGAATCAGCCCCAGCATTTT

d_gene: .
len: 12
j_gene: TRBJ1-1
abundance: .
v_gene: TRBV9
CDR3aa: CASSVVSPEAFF
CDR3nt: TGTGCCAGCAGCGTAGTATCCCCTGAAGCTTTCTTT

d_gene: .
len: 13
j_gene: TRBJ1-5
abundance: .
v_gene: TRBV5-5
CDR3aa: CASSGIGNQPQHF
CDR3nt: TGTGCCAGCTCCGGGATTGGCAATCAGCCCCAGCATTTT

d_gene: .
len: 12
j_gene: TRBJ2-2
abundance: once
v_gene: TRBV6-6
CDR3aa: CASRQYTGELFF
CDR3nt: TGTGCCAGCAGGCAGTACACCGGGGAGCTGTTTTTT

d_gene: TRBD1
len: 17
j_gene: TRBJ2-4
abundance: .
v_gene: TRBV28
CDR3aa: CASSLPRQGAGKNIQYF
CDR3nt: TGTGCCAGCAGTTTACCCCGACAGGGGGCAGGCAAAAACATTCAGTACTTC

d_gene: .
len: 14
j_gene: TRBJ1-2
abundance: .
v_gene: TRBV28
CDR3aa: CASSLVEGVYGYTF
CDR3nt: TGTGCCAGCAGTTTAGTAGAGGGTGTCTATGGCTACACCTTC

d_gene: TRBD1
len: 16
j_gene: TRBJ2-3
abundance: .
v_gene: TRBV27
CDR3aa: CASSSLADRGPDTQYF
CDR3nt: TGTGCCAGCAGTTCCCTAGCGGACAGGGGGCCAGATACGCAGTATTTT

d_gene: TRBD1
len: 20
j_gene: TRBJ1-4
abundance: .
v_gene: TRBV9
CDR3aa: CASSASLNPGQGTFNEKLFF
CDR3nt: TGTGCCAGCAGCGCCAGCCTGAATCCGGGACAGGGAACTTTTAATGAAAAACTGTTTTTT

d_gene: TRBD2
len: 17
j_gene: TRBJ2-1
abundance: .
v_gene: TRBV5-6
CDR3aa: CASRYRTSGSGYNEQFF
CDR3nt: TGTGCCAGCAGATATCGGACTAGCGGGAGCGGTTACAATGAGCAGTTCTTC

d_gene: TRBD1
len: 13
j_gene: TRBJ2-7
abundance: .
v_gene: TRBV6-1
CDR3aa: CASSGDRDYEQYF
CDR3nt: TGTGCCAGCAGTGGGGACAGGGACTACGAGCAGTACTTC

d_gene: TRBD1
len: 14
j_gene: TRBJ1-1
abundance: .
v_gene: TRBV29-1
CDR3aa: CSVGAQGVGTEAFF
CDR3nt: TGCAGCGTCGGAGCTCAGGGGGTCGGGACTGAAGCTTTCTTT

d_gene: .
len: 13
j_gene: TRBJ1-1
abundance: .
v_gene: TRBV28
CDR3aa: CASSYGRGGEAFF
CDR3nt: TGTGCCAGCAGTTACGGGAGGGGGGGTGAAGCTTTCTTT